The 29 T cell receptor beta chains below come from one sample, sequenced in a study of shared clonotypes between healthy human individuals (dated by TCRdb to about 2020). Receptor amplification or capture employed the immunoSEQ multiplex PCR assay. Entries here come from immuneACCESS through TCRdb and include only in-frame sequences with V and J called. Some clones fail to appear in such tables; in the studies checked, an unresolved V gene covers under half of the shortfall, and the cause of the remainder is unknown. In this sample the table shows 450,000 to 550,000 clones, about four fifths of which occur a single time. Roughly 13% of the sample is held by the ten biggest clonotypes. What was sequenced was PBMCs. The receptors here all came from a woman aged 40 to 55 in good health. Some clones in this sample may be carry-over from other donors' samples.

J is TRBJ2-5 and V is TRBV10-3; 11 bases align to TRBD2. CDR1 is ENHRY, CDR2 SYGVKD, per germline. The length of the CDR3 is 14 residues. Trimming removed 5 bases from V and 4 bases from J; junction bases left unmatched: 3. The CDR3 nucleotides read TGTGCCATCAGTCTAGCGGGAGGTGGAGAGACCCAGTACTTC. Translation: CAISLAGGGETQYF.

The chain links TRBV7-3 to TRBJ1-3, with unresolved D. Trimming stripped 2 bases from V and 1 base from J, with 9 bases between. The CDR3 length is 15 residues. Per the germline V gene, CDR1 is SGHTA and CDR2 is FQGTGA. The CDR3 loop reads CASSLGVQSGNTIYF. CDR3 in DNA: TGTGCCAGCAGCTTAGGAGTCCAATCTGGAAACACCATATATTTT.

This chain joins TRBV5-1 and TRBJ1-1; 7 bases align to TRBD1. With V trimmed by 4 bases and J by 0 bases, 9 bases remained unmatched. The CDR3 covers 16 residues. Germline V CDR1 and CDR2: SGHRS, YFSETQ. The chain's CDR3 is CASSLRDSYMNTEAFF. Written as DNA, the CDR3 is TGCGCCAGCAGCCTCCGGGACAGTTACATGAACACTGAAGCTTTCTTT.

The chain links TRBV11-2 to TRBJ1-5; 8 nucleotides align to TRBD1. With V trimmed by 0 bases and J by 7 bases, 5 bases remained unmatched. This CDR3 region has 15 residues. Germline CDR1 SGHAT, CDR2 FQNNGV. CDR3 coding DNA: TGTGCCAGCAGCTTAGATTACAGGGGGGGACAGCCCCAGCATTTT. Protein: CASSLDYRGGQPQHF.

The chain is built from TRBV7-8 and TRBJ2-1; 8 bases are shared with TRBD2. Germline-derived CDR1 and CDR2 are SGHVS and FQNEAQ. Losses at the gene ends were 1 base for V and 8 bases for J; bases not matched to a gene: 16. This CDR3 is built from 18 residues. Here the CDR3 reads CASSLGGGGSGIGDEQFF. The CDR3 DNA follows: TGTGCCAGCAGCTTAGGGGGCGGGGGTAGCGGGATTGGTGATGAGCAGTTCTTC.

The V gene is TRBV5-4, the J gene TRBJ2-2; 9 bases map to TRBD2. Unmatched junction bases numbered 6, after V lost 4 bases and J lost 5 bases. The V gene's germline CDR1 is SGHNT and CDR2 YYREEE (reference sequence). The CDR3 runs to 15 residues. CDR3 residues: CASSKKREDTGELFF. The CDR3 bases are TGTGCCAGCAGCAAAAAGCGGGAGGATACCGGGGAGCTGTTTTTT.

This clone was recorded at least ten times. This sequence joins TRBV21-1 and TRBJ2-1; TRBD2, the table's D call, lacks a check against the DNA. TRBV21-1 is a documented pseudogene. CDR3 length: 16 residues. Written as DNA, the CDR3 is TGTGCCAGCAGCAAAGGAATAGCGGGAGCCCTGGATGAGCAGTTCTTC. Translating gives CASSKGIAGALDEQFF.

This clone has only a few counts. The chain uses TRBV9 and TRBJ1-1; D not certain. Trimming pared 3 bases from V and 3 bases from J, leaving 9 bases between. This CDR3 is 13 amino acids long. Germline V gives CDR1 SGDLS, CDR2 YYNGEE. Here the CDR3 DNA reads TGTGCCAGCAGCGCCCCAGCGGACACTGAAGCTTTCTTT. As protein: CASSAPADTEAFF.

This clone was counted a single time. The V call is TRBV21-1, the J call TRBJ2-2. TRBV21-1 constitutes a pseudogene. The CDR3 loop spans 12 amino acids. The CDR3 loop reads CASSRWGGELFF. The CDR3, as DNA: TGTGCCAGCAGCAGGTGGGGCGGGGAGCTGTTTTTT.

This clone was picked up a small number of times. The J gene is TRBJ1-3, the V gene TRBV14, with D hard to call. The germline V and J ends were trimmed by 4 bases and 7 bases, with 11 bases remaining between them. The CDR3 has 13 amino acids. Germline V gene sequence: CDR1 SGHDN, CDR2 FVKESK. The CDR3 DNA reads as TGTGCCAGCAGCCTTGGAGGGAAGAACACCATATATTTT. It specifies CASSLGGKNTIYF.

The chain combines TRBV18 with TRBJ1-1, with D possibly matching TRBD1 (5 bases). Germline V lookup: CDR1 KGHSH, CDR2 LQKENI. The CDR3 length is 16 residues. Trimming took 1 base from V and 2 from J, leaving 14 bases between them. CDR3 nucleotides: TGTGCCAGCTCACCACAAAATTGGGGCGGTAACACTGAAGCTTTCTTT. The encoded protein is CASSPQNWGGNTEAFF.

This clone has a single count. The CDR3 DNA follows: TGCGCCAGCAGCTTGGAACAGGGGGTCTACGAGCAGTACTTC. Amino acid sequence: CASSLEQGVYEQYF. The chain couples TRBV5-1 to TRBJ2-7; 8 nucleotides agree with TRBD1. The CDR3 has 14 residues. Per germline, CDR1 SGHRS and CDR2 YFSETQ. The trim removed 0 bases at V and 3 bases at J, leaving 2 bases unmatched.

This clone showed up just once. The chain employs TRBV11-2 and TRBJ2-1; 11 positions match TRBD2. Germline values: CDR1 SGHAT, CDR2 FQNNGV. This CDR3 is 16 amino acids long. After removal of 5 bases from V and 3 bases from J, the junction contained 6 bases not matched to a gene. Written as DNA, the CDR3 is TGTGCCAGCAGCCCGGGACTAGCGGATTACTACAATGAGCAGTTCTTC. Translating gives CASSPGLADYYNEQFF.

V usage is TRBV7-6 and J usage is TRBJ2-7, with 9 bases identical to TRBD2. This CDR3 has 14 residues. V shed 2 bases, J shed 3 bases, and the junction held 2 bases outside the gene matches. Germline V gene data show CDR1 as SGHVS and CDR2 as FNYEAQ. CDR3 residues: CASSLQLAGYEQYF. DNA of the CDR3: TGTGCCAGCAGCTTACAACTAGCGGGCTACGAGCAGTACTTC.

This clone has more than one count but fewer than ten. This chain connects TRBV28 to TRBJ1-1; tentatively, D is TRBD1 (5 bases). The germline V gene encodes CDR1 MDHEN and CDR2 SYDVKM. Trimming shortened V by 9 bases and J by 4 bases, and 15 bases separated the two germline ends. The CDR3 has 13 residues. This CDR3 reads CASRPRGTTEAFF. The CDR3 bases are TGTGCCAGTCGGCCCCGGGGGACCACTGAAGCTTTCTTT.

The J gene is TRBJ2-7, the V gene TRBV19; 12 bases agree with TRBD1. V lost 7 bases and J lost 7; bases outside the gene matches: 8. CDR1 is LNHDA, CDR2 SQIVND, per germline (reference sequence). The CDR3 consists of 14 residues. The CDR3 nucleotides are TGTGCCAGTAAACCGGGACAGGGGGCGCAAGAGCAGTACTTC. This codes for CASKPGQGAQEQYF.

This clone showed up just once. The rearrangement uses TRBV18 and TRBJ2-3, with D perhaps TRBD2 (5 bases). This CDR3 spans 15 amino acids. Trimming removed 2 bases from V and 5 bases from J, with 14 bases in between. The germline V gene has CDR1 KGHSH and CDR2 LQKENI. CDR3 DNA: TGTGCCAGCTCACCAACCAAACTTAGCGTAGATACGCAGTATTTT. The encoded protein is CASSPTKLSVDTQYF. Full variable domain (missing parts from reference TRBV18 and TRBJ2-3): NAGVMQNPRHLVRRRGQEARLRCSPMKGHSHVYWYRQLPEEGLKFMVYLQKENIIDESGMPKERFSAEFPKEGPSILRIQQVVRGDSAAYFCASSPTKLSVDTQYFGPGTRLTVL.

This clone has a handful of counts. The rearrangement uses TRBV9 and TRBJ2-1; 12 bases are shared with TRBD2. There are 14 residues in the CDR3. The V gene's germline CDR1 is SGDLS and CDR2 YYNGEE. After removal of 4 bases from V and 9 bases from J, the junction contained 5 bases not matched to a gene. CDR3: CASSLAGGPVEQFF. In DNA form, the CDR3 reads TGTGCCAGCAGCCTAGCGGGAGGGCCGGTTGAGCAGTTCTTC.

This clone occurred once. The gene calls are TRBV28 and TRBJ1-6, with a tentative D call TRBD1 (5 bases). Between the trimmed V and J ends, which lost 8 bases and 8 bases, there was a span of 16 bases. The CDR3 covers 14 residues. Germline V CDR1 and CDR2: MDHEN, SYDVKM. In DNA form, the CDR3 reads TGTGCCAGCGGAGAGACAGCGGCCGATTCACCCCTCCACTTT. Residues: CASGETAADSPLHF.

The rearrangement uses TRBV6-5 and TRBJ1-3; D possibly corresponds to TRBD1 (5 bases). The CDR3 has 15 residues. Germline V gene lookup returns CDR1 MNHEY and CDR2 SVGAGI. The V gene lost 6 bases and the J gene lost 0 bases, with 12 bases spanning the gap. The CDR3 DNA follows: TGTGCCAGCAGCCGGGACGGCAACTCTGGAAACACCATATATTTT. Its translation: CASSRDGNSGNTIYF.

The CDR3 DNA reads as TGTGCCAGCAGCGTAGGGTTCCGGGACGGGGAGCTGTTTTTT. It translates to CASSVGFRDGELFF. The chain couples TRBV9 to TRBJ2-2, with D perhaps matching TRBD2 (5 bases). CDR3 length: 14 residues. In germline, CDR1 is SGDLS, CDR2 YYNGEE. Trimming shortened V by 0 bases and J by 7 bases, and 10 bases separated the two germline ends.

As regards this clone: Mismatch with germline at one junction end may stem from a read error. J is TRBJ2-7 and V is TRBV5-1, with 11 bases matching TRBD1. Germline CDR1 and CDR2: SGHRS and YFSETQ. The CDR3 spans 15 residues. The CDR3 reads CASSTSGQGVNERYF. The CDR3 DNA reads as TGCGCCAGCAGCACGTCGGGACAGGGGGTCAACGAGCGGTACTTC.

The chain has TRBV7-2 and TRBJ2-1; 10 bases are shared with TRBD2. CDR1 is SGHTA and CDR2 is FQGNSA in the germline V gene. The junction had 6 bases not matched to a gene; V was cut back by 5 bases and J by 2 bases. The CDR3 contains 16 residues. Here the CDR3 reads CASSQGSGRTYNEQFF. The CDR3 DNA reads as TGTGCCAGCAGCCAAGGTAGCGGGAGGACCTACAATGAGCAGTTCTTC.

The chain is built from TRBV30 and TRBJ2-7; maybe TRBD2 (5 bases). Germline CDR1 and CDR2: GTSNPN and SVGIG (reference sequence). The CDR3 runs 14 residues. V lost 0 bases and J lost 5, with 14 bases in between. CDR3 loop: CAWSVRGRGNEQYF. The CDR3, as DNA: TGTGCCTGGAGTGTCCGGGGTCGCGGTAACGAGCAGTACTTC.

This chain links TRBV5-1 with TRBJ1-6; D might be TRBD1 (6 bases). The germline V and J ends were trimmed by 2 bases and 0 bases, with 12 bases remaining between them. Germline-derived CDR1 and CDR2 are SGHRS and YFSETQ. This CDR3 contains 17 residues. The CDR3 DNA is TGCGCCAGCAGCTTTTGGGGGGGCAGCTCCTATAATTCACCCCTCCACTTT. The encoded protein is CASSFWGGSSYNSPLHF.

CDR3 coding DNA: TGTGCCAGCTCCGGGACAAGGAACACCGGGGAGCTGTTTTTT. Encoded protein: CASSGTRNTGELFF. V gene TRBV6-1 combines with J gene TRBJ2-2, with a tentative D call TRBD1 (6 bases). The germline V and J ends were trimmed by 8 bases and 1 base, with 11 bases remaining between them. The CDR3 is 14 residues long. The germline gives CDR1 MNHNS, CDR2 SASEGT.

This clone was recorded once. The chain is built from TRBV10-3 and TRBJ1-3; D is perhaps TRBD1 (6 bases). The ends were cut back, 3 bases at V and 4 bases at J, with 10 bases in the middle. Looked up from germline, CDR1 is ENHRY and CDR2 is SYGVKD. The CDR3 has 14 residues. CDR3 protein: CAISERGSGNTIYF. CDR3 in DNA: TGTGCCATCAGTGAAAGGGGGTCCGGAAACACCATATATTTT.

J is TRBJ2-7 and V is TRBV19, with 11 bases lining up with TRBD1. Germline V gives CDR1 LNHDA, CDR2 SQIVND (reference sequence). The V segment lost 3 bases and the J segment 1 base; nucleotides outside the gene matches: 2. The CDR3 has 15 residues. CDR3 loop: CASSMDRGLSYEQYF. CDR3 nucleotides: TGTGCCAGTAGTATGGACAGGGGGCTTTCCTACGAGCAGTACTTC.

This clone showed up just once. V and J are TRBV27 and TRBJ2-1, with TRBD1 matching 8 bases. The germline V gene has CDR1 MNHEY and CDR2 SMNVEV (reference sequence). The CDR3 covers 15 residues. V lost 6 bases to trimming and J lost 6 bases; unmatched junction nucleotides: 10. The CDR3, as DNA: TGTGCCAGCAGCACCACAGGGGGAAGGTTCAATGAGCAGTTCTTC. As protein: CASSTTGGRFNEQFF.